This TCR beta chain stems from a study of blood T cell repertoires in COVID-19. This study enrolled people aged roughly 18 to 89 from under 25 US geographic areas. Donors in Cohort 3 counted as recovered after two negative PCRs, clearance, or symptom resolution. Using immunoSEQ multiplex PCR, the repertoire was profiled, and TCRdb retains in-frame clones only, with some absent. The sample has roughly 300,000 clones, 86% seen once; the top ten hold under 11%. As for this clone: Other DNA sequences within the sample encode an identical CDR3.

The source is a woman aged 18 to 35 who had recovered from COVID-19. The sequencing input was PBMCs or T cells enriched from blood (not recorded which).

The CDR3 loop is CASSSQGDYGYTF. CDR3 DNA sequence: TGCGCCAGCAGCTCTCAAGGGGACTATGGCTACACCTTC. This chain uses TRBV5-1 with TRBJ1-2, with D perhaps matching TRBD1 (5 bases). Per germline, CDR1 SGHRS and CDR2 YFSETQ. The V end lost 3 bases, the J end lost 3 bases, and 9 bases lay between the germline ends. The CDR3 runs to 13 residues. Looking up the rest from reference TRBV5-1 and TRBJ1-2 gives the full variable domain: KAGVTQTPRYLIKTRGQQVTLSCSPISGHRSVSWYQQTPGQGLQFLFEYFSETQRNKGNFPGRFSGRQFSNSRSEMNVSTLELGDSALYLCASSSQGDYGYTFGSGTRLTVV.